The 10 T cell receptor beta chains below come from one sample, sequenced in a study of blood T cell repertoires in COVID-19. TCRdb's copy holds only in-frame clones and misses some; the assay was immunoSEQ multiplex PCR. The table shows tens of thousands of clones, with roughly 84% occurring only once. Sequenced material: peripheral blood. These TCRs come from a man between 60 and 75 years old with COVID-19, enrolled during active disease.

CDR3 coding DNA: TGTGCCAGCAGCAACATACAACGGACAGGTCCGAGGGATCAGCCCCAGCATTTT. Translating it yields CASSNIQRTGPRDQPQHF. V is TRBV28 and J is TRBJ1-5, with TRBD1 matching over 7 bases. The V and J ends lost 6 bases and 5 bases, in that order; junction bases with no gene match: 19. Germline CDR1 MDHEN, CDR2 SYDVKM. The CDR3 totals 18 residues.

The rearrangement links TRBV10-1 to TRBJ1-3; TRBD1 agrees at 7 bases. The CDR3 has 12 residues. Per germline, CDR1 WNHNN and CDR2 SYGVQD (reference sequence). Losses at the gene ends were 8 bases for V and 4 bases for J; bases not matched to a gene: 2. The CDR3 DNA reads TGCGCCAGCGGGACAGACGGAAACACCATATATTTT. Amino acid sequence: CASGTDGNTIYF.

The J gene is TRBJ2-7, the V gene TRBV9, with D hard to call. The V end was cut by 1 base, the J end by 4 bases, with 12 bases between. CDR1 is SGDLS and CDR2 is YYNGEE in the germline V gene. The CDR3 consists of 14 residues. The CDR3 nucleotides are TGTGCCAGCAGCGTAACGGATCAGGCATACGAGCAGTACTTC. Translating gives CASSVTDQAYEQYF.

This clone is a singleton in its sample. The rearrangement links TRBV6-1 to TRBJ2-7; 11 bases are a match to TRBD2. Germline V gene data show CDR1 as MNHNS and CDR2 as SASEGT. CDR3 length: 19 amino acids. J was trimmed by 7 bases and V by 3 bases; bases with no gene match: 20. The CDR3 DNA sequence: TGTGCCAGCAGTGATGGGACTAGCGGCGGCTTTCTTATCGTATTAGAGCAGTACTTC. Translating it yields CASSDGTSGGFLIVLEQYF.

The V gene is TRBV5-1, the J gene TRBJ2-3; 7 bases fit TRBD1. This CDR3 contains 13 residues. J gave up 6 bases and V 4 bases, and 5 bases lay outside the gene matches. CDR1 and CDR2 from the germline V gene are SGHRS and YFSETQ. The CDR3 loop reads CASSVSRGDTQYF. The DNA for the CDR3 is TGCGCCAGCAGCGTCTCCAGGGGGGATACGCAGTATTTT.

A single count supports this clone. The chain uses TRBV11-2 and TRBJ2-2; perhaps TRBD1 as D (5 bases). This CDR3 contains 18 residues. Trimming took off 5 bases at V and 4 bases at J, with 23 bases between the two ends. In germline, CDR1 is SGHAT, CDR2 FQNNGV. CDR3 sequence reads: CASSNPSSTTGITGELFF. CDR3 nucleotide sequence: TGTGCCAGCAGCAATCCCTCCTCAACAACAGGTATCACCGGGGAGCTGTTTTTT. The whole variable domain, filled in from reference TRBV11-2 and TRBJ2-2, reads EAGVAQSPRYKIIEKRQSVAFWCNPISGHATLYWYQQILGQGPKLLIQFQNNGVVDDSQLPKDRFSAERLKGVDSTLKIQPAKLEDSAVYLCASSNPSSTTGITGELFFGEGSRLTVL.

The chain uses TRBV6-6 and TRBJ1-2; 7 bases align to TRBD1. The CDR3 is made up of 14 amino acids. Germline V gene lookup returns CDR1 MNHNY and CDR2 SVGAGI (reference sequence). With V trimmed by 6 bases and J by 6 bases, 10 bases remained unmatched. The chain's CDR3 is CASSLAEGADGYTF. The CDR3 DNA sequence: TGTGCCAGCAGCCTCGCAGAGGGGGCGGATGGCTACACCTTC.

V is TRBV19 and J is TRBJ2-3; D perhaps matches TRBD2 (5 bases). Germline CDR1 reads LNHDA; CDR2 reads SQIVND (reference sequence). The CDR3 has 14 amino acids. V was shortened by 2 bases and J by 6 bases, with 12 bases between the two germline ends. The DNA of the CDR3 is TGTGCCAGTAGTATAATGAGGGCCGGTGATACGCAGTATTTT. Its translation is CASSIMRAGDTQYF. Combining the CDR3 with reference TRBV19 and TRBJ2-3 gives the whole variable domain DGGITQSPKYLFRKEGQNVTLSCEQNLNHDAMYWYRQDPGQGLRLIYYSQIVNDFQKGDIAEGYSVSREKKESFPLTVTSAQKNPTAFYLCASSIMRAGDTQYFGPGTRLTVL.

The chain is built from TRBV28 and TRBJ1-5; a possible D gene is TRBD1 (5 bases). V lost 10 bases and J 3 bases, leaving 16 bases between the germline ends. The CDR3 is made up of 14 amino acids. Germline CDR1 and CDR2: MDHEN and SYDVKM. For the CDR3, the DNA is TGTGCCACCTCCGGGGGGGGTTTCAATCAGCCCCAGCATTTT. Amino acid sequence: CATSGGGFNQPQHF.

This clone was found a few times. This CDR3 reads CATEPASGTSGNSGELFF. The CDR3 nucleotides are TGTGCCACGGAACCGGCATCTGGGACTAGCGGGAATAGCGGGGAGCTGTTTTTT. The chain links TRBV24-1 to TRBJ2-2; 13 nucleotides agree with TRBD2. Germline V gene sequence: CDR1 KGHDR, CDR2 SFDVKD. Trimming removed 10 bases from V and 7 bases from J; junction bases left unmatched: 17. The CDR3 totals 18 residues.